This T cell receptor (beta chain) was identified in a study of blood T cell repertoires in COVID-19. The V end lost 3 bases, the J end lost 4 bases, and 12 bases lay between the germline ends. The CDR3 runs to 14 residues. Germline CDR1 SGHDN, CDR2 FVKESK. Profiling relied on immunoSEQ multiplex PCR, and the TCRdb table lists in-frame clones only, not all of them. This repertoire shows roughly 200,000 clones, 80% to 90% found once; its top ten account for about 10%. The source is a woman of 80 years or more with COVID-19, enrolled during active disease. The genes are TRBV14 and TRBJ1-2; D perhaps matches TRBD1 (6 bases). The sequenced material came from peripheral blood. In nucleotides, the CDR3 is TGTGCCAGCAGCCAGATCAGGGGATCCTATGGCTACACCTTC. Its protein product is CASSQIRGSYGYTF.